Listed here are 2 T cell receptor beta chains from one sample, sequenced in a study of identical twins. TCRdb used MiXCR to reprocess the 5' RACE reads, holding one entry per CDR3 protein. In the table there are fewer than 900,000 distinct CDR3 sequences, around 20% of which are singletons. These data were likewise used in another study, on T cells expressing NK-cell markers.

Sequenced material: PBMCs. These receptors were collected from a young woman in good health.

In its sample, this clonotype was seen a few times. The CDR3 region has the DNA TGCAGCGAAACGGGGGGATCCGGAGATACGCAGTATTTT. Residues: CSETGGSGDTQYF. The gene calls are TRBV29-1 and TRBJ2-3; the match to TRBD2 covers 7 bases. CDR3 length: 13 residues. V was clipped by 7 bases and J by 5 bases; unmatched bases: 9. Germline loops: CDR1 SQVTM, CDR2 ANQGSEA.

This clonotype was observed a few times. The V gene is TRBV30, the J gene TRBJ2-3, with a possible D match to TRBD1 (6 bases). This CDR3 is 14 amino acids long. Germline values: CDR1 GTSNPN, CDR2 SVGIG (reference sequence). V was cut by 1 base and J by 0 bases, with 8 bases left in between. CDR3 sequence (DNA): TGTGCCTGGAGTGCTACAGGGAGCACAGATACGCAGTATTTT. The encoded protein is CAWSATGSTDTQYF.